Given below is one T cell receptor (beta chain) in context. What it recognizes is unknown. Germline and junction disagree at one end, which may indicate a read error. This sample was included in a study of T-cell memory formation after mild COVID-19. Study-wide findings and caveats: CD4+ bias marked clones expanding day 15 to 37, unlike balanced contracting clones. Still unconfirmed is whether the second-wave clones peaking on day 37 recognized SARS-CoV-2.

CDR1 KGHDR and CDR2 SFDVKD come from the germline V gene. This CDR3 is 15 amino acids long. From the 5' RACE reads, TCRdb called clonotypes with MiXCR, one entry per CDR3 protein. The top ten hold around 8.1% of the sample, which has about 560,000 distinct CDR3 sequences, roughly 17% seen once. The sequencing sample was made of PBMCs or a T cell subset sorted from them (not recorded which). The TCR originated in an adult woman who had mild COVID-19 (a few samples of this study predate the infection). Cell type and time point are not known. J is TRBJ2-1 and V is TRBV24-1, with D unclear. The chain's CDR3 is CATSDPSGPDLKLIF. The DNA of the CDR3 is TGTGCCACCAGTGATCCTTCGGGTCCAGACTTAAAACTTATTTTC.